This T cell receptor (beta chain) was documented in a study of blood T cell repertoires in COVID-19. The overall study: Samples came from the United States, Italy and Spain, spanning acute and convalescent COVID-19. T cells, B-cell-depleted T cells, or PBMCs supplied cDNA or gDNA.

As originally analysed: Counts of nucleated cells, estimated from reference gene primer amplification, were obtained. Sequenced by immunoSEQ multiplex PCR; TCRdb stores in-frame clones only, minus some. That table furnishes V, J and clone size, whereas the DNA furnished D and trimming. The repertoire consists of over 25,000 clones, with around four fifths occurring once and the leading ten covering roughly 16%. Germline lookup yields CDR1 MDHEN and CDR2 SYDVKM. Trimming cost V 2 bases and J 2 bases, with 4 bases left between them. CDR3 length: 13 residues. The sequence came from an elderly man with active or convalescent COVID-19. The sample taken for sequencing was peripheral blood. The gene calls are TRBV28 and TRBJ1-3; no definite D call. CDR3 loop: CASSLVTGNTIYF. Written as DNA, the CDR3 is TGTGCCAGCAGTTTAGTTACTGGAAACACCATATATTTT.